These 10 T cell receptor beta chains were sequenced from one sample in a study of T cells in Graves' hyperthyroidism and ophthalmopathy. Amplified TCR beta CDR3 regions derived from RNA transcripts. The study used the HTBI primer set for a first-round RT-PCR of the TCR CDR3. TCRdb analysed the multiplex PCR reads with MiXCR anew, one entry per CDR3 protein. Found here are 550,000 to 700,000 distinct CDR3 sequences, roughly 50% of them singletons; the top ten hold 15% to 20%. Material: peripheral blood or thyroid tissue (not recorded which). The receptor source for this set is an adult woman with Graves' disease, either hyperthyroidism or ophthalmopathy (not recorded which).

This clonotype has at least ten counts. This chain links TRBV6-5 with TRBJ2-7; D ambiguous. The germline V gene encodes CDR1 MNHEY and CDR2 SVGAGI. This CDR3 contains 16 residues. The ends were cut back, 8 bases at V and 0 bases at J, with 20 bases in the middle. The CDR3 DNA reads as TGTGCCAGCGGACGCTTTACGGGTCCCTCCTCCTACGAGCAGTACTTC. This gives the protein CASGRFTGPSSYEQYF.

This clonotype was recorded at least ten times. CDR3 sequence (DNA): TGTGCCAGCAGCCCAGGACCTAAAGCGGGTGGTGAGACCCAGTACTTC. It is translated as CASSPGPKAGGETQYF. J is TRBJ2-5 and V is TRBV7-8; D is perhaps TRBD2 (6 bases). Germline V gives CDR1 SGHVS, CDR2 FQNEAQ. This CDR3 spans 16 amino acids. Trimming shortened V by 5 bases and J by 5 bases, and 21 bases separated the two germline ends.

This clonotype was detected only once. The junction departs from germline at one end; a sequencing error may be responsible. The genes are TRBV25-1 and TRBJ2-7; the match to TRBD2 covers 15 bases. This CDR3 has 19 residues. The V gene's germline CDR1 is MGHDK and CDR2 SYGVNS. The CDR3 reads CASSGPGTSGRRPSHEQYF. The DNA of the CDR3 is TGTGCCAGCAGTGGCCCCGGGACTAGCGGGAGGCGGCCCTCCCACGAGCAGTACTTC.

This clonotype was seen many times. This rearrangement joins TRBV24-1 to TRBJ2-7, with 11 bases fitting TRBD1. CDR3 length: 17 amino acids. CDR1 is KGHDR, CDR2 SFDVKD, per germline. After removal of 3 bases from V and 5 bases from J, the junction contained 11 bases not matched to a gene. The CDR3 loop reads CATSDRRTGGYRNEQYF. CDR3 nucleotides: TGTGCCACCAGTGATCGGCGGACAGGGGGCTATCGGAACGAGCAGTACTTC.

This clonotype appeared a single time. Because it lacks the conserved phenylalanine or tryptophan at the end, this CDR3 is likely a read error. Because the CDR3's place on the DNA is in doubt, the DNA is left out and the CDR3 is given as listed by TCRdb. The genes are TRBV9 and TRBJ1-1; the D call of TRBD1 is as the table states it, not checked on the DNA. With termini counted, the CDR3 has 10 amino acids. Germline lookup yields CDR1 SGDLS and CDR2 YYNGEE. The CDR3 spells CASSVGGGFV.

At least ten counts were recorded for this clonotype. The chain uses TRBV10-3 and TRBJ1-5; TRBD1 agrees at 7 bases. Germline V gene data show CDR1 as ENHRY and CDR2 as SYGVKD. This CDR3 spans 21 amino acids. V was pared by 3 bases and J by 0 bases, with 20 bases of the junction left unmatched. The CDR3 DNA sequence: TGTGCCATCAGTGATAGGACAGTCGGGACAGACGGAAGATTTAGCAATCAGCCCCAGCATTTT. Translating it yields CAISDRTVGTDGRFSNQPQHF.

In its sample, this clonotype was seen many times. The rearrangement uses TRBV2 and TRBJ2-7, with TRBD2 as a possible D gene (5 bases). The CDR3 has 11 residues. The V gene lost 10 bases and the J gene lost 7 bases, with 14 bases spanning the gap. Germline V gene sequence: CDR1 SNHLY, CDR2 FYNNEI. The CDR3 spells CAISDWVEQYF. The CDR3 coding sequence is TGTGCCATTTCGGACTGGGTGGAGCAGTACTTC.

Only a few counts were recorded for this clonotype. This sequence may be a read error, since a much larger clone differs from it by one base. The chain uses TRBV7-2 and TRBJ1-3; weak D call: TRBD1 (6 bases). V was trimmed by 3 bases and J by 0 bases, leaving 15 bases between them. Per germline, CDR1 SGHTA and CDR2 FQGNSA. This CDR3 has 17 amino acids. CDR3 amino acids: CASSFLKGGFSGNTIYF. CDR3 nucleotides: TGTGCCAGCAGCTTTCTTAAGGGGGGCTTCTCTGGAAACACCATATATTTT.

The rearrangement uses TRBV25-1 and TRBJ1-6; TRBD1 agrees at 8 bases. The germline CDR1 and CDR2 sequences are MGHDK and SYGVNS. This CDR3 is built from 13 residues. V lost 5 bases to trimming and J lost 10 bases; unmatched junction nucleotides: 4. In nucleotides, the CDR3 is TGTGCCAGCAGTCGGACAGGGTCCTCACCCCTCCACTTT. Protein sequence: CASSRTGSSPLHF.

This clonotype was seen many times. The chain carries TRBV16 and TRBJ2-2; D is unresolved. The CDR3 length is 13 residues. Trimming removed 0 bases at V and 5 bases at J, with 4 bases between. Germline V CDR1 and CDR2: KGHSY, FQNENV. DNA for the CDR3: TGTGCCAGCAGCCAATCGGGTACCGGGGAGCTGTTTTTT. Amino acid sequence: CASSQSGTGELFF.